This record concerns one TCR beta chain sequence. These data originate in a study of blood T cell repertoires in COVID-19. Method: immunoSEQ multiplex PCR; TCRdb's copy keeps in-frame clones and lacks some. This sample has about 49,000 clones, with roughly 90% found just once. CDR3 size: 16 residues. This chain uses TRBV21-1 with TRBJ2-5; the D call TRBD1 from the table was never checked on the DNA. TRBV21-1 is assigned pseudogene status. Source material: peripheral blood. The receptor was derived from an elderly man with acute or convalescent COVID-19. The CDR3 loop is CASSKVAVKGQETQYF. The CDR3 DNA reads TGTGCCAGCAGCAAAGTTGCCGTAAAGGGGCAAGAGACCCAGTACTTC.